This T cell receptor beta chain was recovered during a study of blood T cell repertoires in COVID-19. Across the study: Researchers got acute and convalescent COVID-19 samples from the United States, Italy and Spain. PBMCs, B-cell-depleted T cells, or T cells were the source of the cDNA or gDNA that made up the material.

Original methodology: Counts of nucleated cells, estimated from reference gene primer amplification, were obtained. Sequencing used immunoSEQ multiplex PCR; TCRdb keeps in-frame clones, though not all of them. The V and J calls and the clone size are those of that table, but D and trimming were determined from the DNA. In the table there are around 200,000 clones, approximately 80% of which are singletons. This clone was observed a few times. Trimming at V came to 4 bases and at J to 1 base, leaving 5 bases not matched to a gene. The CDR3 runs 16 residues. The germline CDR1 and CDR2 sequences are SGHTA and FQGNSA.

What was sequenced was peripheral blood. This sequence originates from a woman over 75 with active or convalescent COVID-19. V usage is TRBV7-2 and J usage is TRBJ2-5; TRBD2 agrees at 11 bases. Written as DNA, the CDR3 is TGTGCCAGCAGCTCCGGGACTAGCGGATCCCAAGAGACCCAGTACTTC. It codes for CASSSGTSGSQETQYF.